The present entry profiles one T cell receptor (beta chain) with its context. Its antigen is as yet unknown. The sample originates from a study of cytomegalovirus exposure and HLA in healthy donors. As for the study in general: An early data release held approximately 80 million unique TCRs from HLA-typed donors.

After removal of 3 bases from V and 2 bases from J, the junction contained 1 base not matched to a gene. From germline, CDR1 is SGHVS and CDR2 FQNEAQ. The CDR3 runs to 14 residues. Overall study results and limits: Several of the most significant clusters appeared, in a later analysis, to be linked to common viral pathogens.

Donors likely had unrecorded immune exposures despite being nominally healthy when sampled. PCR employed 60 Vbeta and 13 Jbeta primers. Libraries were prepared by immunoSEQ multiplex PCR; TCRdb keeps only in-frame clonotypes and omits some of them. The sample comprises around 220,000 clones, approximately 80% of which are singletons, and around 15% rests with the top ten. Sequencing was carried out using PBMCs. The chain links TRBV7-8 to TRBJ1-5; TRBD1 agrees at 7 bases. This sequence was found in a man aged 35 to 55 in good health and CMV-seronegative. The CDR3 coding sequence is TGTGCCAGCAGCTTGGGACAGCGCAATCAGCCCCAGCATTTT. Its protein is CASSLGQRNQPQHF.